The T cell receptor beta chain under discussion was sequenced for a study of cytomegalovirus exposure and HLA in healthy donors. In the study overall: The 600 to 800 first-cohort repertoires shared a platform with the approximately 110 validation repertoires, as reported in a later analysis.

In germline, CDR1 is SGHAT, CDR2 FQNNGV. V shed 5 bases and J 5 bases; nucleotides not matched to a gene: 6. CDR3 length equals 14 residues. TCRdb's table, derived via immunoSEQ multiplex PCR, lists solely in-frame clones and lacks some. The table includes some 150,000 clones, roughly 90% detected once. This receptor was identified in a man aged 18-30 years in good health and CMV-seronegative. The V and J genes are TRBV11-2 and TRBJ1-2; 9 nucleotides agree with TRBD1. Input material: PBMCs. This CDR3 is CASSATGGGYGYTF. The CDR3 DNA is TGTGCCAGCAGCGCCACAGGGGGCGGGTATGGCTACACCTTC. The whole variable domain, remainder taken from reference TRBV11-2 and TRBJ1-2, is EAGVAQSPRYKIIEKRQSVAFWCNPISGHATLYWYQQILGQGPKLLIQFQNNGVVDDSQLPKDRFSAERLKGVDSTLKIQPAKLEDSAVYLCASSATGGGYGYTFGSGTRLTVV.